This TCR beta chain emerged from a study of CD8+ T cells in alopecia areata. Study outcomes and limitations: For lesional scalp, especially alopecia totalis/universalis, clonality was higher than in normal scalp.

RNA, once extracted, was reverse transcribed into cDNA for use as the sequencing template. Sequenced by immunoSEQ multiplex PCR; TCRdb stores in-frame clones only, minus some. This repertoire shows about 200,000 clones, roughly three fifths found once; its top ten account for roughly 5.3%. With regard to this clone: Its antigen is still unknown.

The V gene's germline CDR1 is SGHDT and CDR2 YYEEEE. CDR3 length: 11 amino acids. Trimming took off 3 bases at V and 14 bases at J, with 11 bases between the two ends. Sequenced sample: CD8+ T cells sorted from blood. This chain joins TRBV5-6 and TRBJ1-4, with a tentative D call TRBD1 (6 bases). This receptor was obtained from a human donor in good health. This CDR3 reads CASSSGQRLFF. The CDR3 DNA reads as TGTGCCAGCAGCTCGGGACAAAGGCTGTTTTTT.